Listed below are T cell receptor beta chains from one sample, sequenced in a study of regulatory T cells in long-lasting Graves disease. TCRdb independently ran MiXCR on the multiplex PCR reads; one entry per CDR3 protein. The sample lists around 240,000 distinct CDR3 sequences, roughly 18% occurring once. The sample was also reused in another study, on T cells in Graves' hyperthyroidism and ophthalmopathy.

The source material was peripheral blood mononuclear cells (PBMCs), sampled at new diagnosis, from a patient treated with antithyroid drugs. The receptor source for this set is a woman in her twenties or thirties with Graves disease. Each CDR3 is given with its conserved first and last residue. D genes are given only for firm matches. Rows give clone size only sometimes, using once, few, many, or a class for an expanded clone.

many	12	.	TRBV20-1	TRBJ2-7	TGCAGTGCTATACAGGGTCAATACGAGCAGTACTTC	CSAIQGQYEQYF
many	19	TRBD2	TRBV27	TRBJ2-3	TGTGCCAGCAGAAAATATAGCGGGGGGACCCTGGGGGGCACAGATACGCAGTATTTT	CASRKYSGGTLGGTDTQYF
many	16	TRBD1	TRBV9	TRBJ2-5	TGTGCCAGCAGCCGTTCCGGGACAGGGGGCATGGAGACCCAGTACTTC	CASSRSGTGGMETQYF
many	18	TRBD2	TRBV3-1	TRBJ2-3	TGTGCCAGCAGCCGGGCCACCGTTAGCGGGGTTAGCGCAGATACGCAGTATTTT	CASSRATVSGVSADTQYF
many	13	.	TRBV3-1	TRBJ1-1	TGTGCCAGCAGCTTAATTCGGGGAACTGAAGCTTTCTTT	CASSLIRGTEAFF
many	17	TRBD2	TRBV5-1	TRBJ2-1	TGCGCCAGCAGCCCAAGGGCGAGCGGGGGCCCTTACAATGAGCAGTTCTTC	CASSPRASGGPYNEQFF
many	14	.	TRBV19	TRBJ2-5	TGTGCCAGTAGTCTGGGACCTTTGCGAGAGACCCAGTACTTC	CASSLGPLRETQYF
.	13	TRBD2	TRBV6-4	TRBJ2-7	TGTGCCACCAATAGCGGGGGGGCCCACGAGCAGTACTTC	CATNSGGAHEQYF
.	13	TRBD1	TRBV6-1	TRBJ1-6	TGTGCCAGCTACAGGGGATGGGGTTCACCCCTCCACTTT	CASYRGWGSPLHF
many	10	.	TRBV2	TRBJ2-5	TGTGCCAGCACGGAAAAGGCCCAGTACTTC	CASTEKAQYF
.	14	TRBD1	TRBV19	TRBJ1-4	TGTGCCACTGACCCGGGACAGGGAAATGAAAAACTGTTTTTT	CATDPGQGNEKLFF
many	15	TRBD1	TRBV12-3/TRBV12-4	TRBJ1-2	TGTGCCAGCAGGCCCGAAACAGGGGGCGGTTATGGCTACACCTTC	CASRPETGGGYGYTF
many	13	.	TRBV27	TRBJ2-1	TGTGCCAGCAGTAGGGGCGGGTACAATGAGCAGTTCTTC	CASSRGGYNEQFF
many	19	.	TRBV7-9	TRBJ1-1	TGTGCCAGCAGCAAGGGCACATTGAGTGACTTTTTGGTAGACACTGAAGCTTTCTTT	CASSKGTLSDFLVDTEAFF
.	16	TRBD1	TRBV2	TRBJ1-5	TGTGCCAGCAGTGAAGGAACAGGGGATGATGGTCAGCCCCAGCATTTT	CASSEGTGDDGQPQHF
many	15	TRBD1	TRBV6-5	TRBJ1-1	TGTGCCAGCAGATACGGGACAGCCAGGAACACTGAAGCTTTCTTT	CASRYGTARNTEAFF
many	15	.	TRBV7-2	TRBJ2-5	TGTGCCAGCAGCTTAATTGCTCTAGATCTGGAGACCCAGTACTTC	CASSLIALDLETQYF
many	16	TRBD2	TRBV5-1	TRBJ2-3	TGCGCCAGCACCCTAGCGGGGGTCCCCGGAGGAGATACGCAGTATTTT	CASTLAGVPGGDTQYF
many	15	.	TRBV6-1	TRBJ1-1	TGTGCCAGCAGTGAAAGTGGGGGTCATGCGACTGAAGCTTTCTTT	CASSESGGHATEAFF
many	15	.	TRBV9	TRBJ2-3	TGTGCCAGCAGCGTGGGGGGTTCCCCCACAGATACGCAGTATTTT	CASSVGGSPTDTQYF
many	14	.	TRBV20-1	TRBJ1-1	TGCAGTGCTGGGGCAGGGAGCTCTGACACTGAAGCTTTCTTT	CSAGAGSSDTEAFF
.	17	TRBD1	TRBV6-2/TRBV6-3	TRBJ2-6	TGTGCCAGCAGGACGGACAGGGGCCGGAGGGGGGCCAACGTCCTGACTTTC	CASRTDRGRRGANVLTF
few	12	.	TRBV7-8	TRBJ2-1	TGTGCCAGCAGCTTAAACAGGGATGAGCAGTTCTTC	CASSLNRDEQFF
many	19	.	TRBV4-2	TRBJ1-4	TGTGCCAGCAGCCAGGCTTATAAACCCAGTCGTGAGGGGTTGGAAAAACTGTTTTTT	CASSQAYKPSREGLEKLFF
few	14	.	TRBV19	TRBJ2-2	TGTGCCAGTAGTGACCAGGGATACACCGGGGAGCTGTTTTTT	CASSDQGYTGELFF
many	16	.	TRBV12-3/TRBV12-4	TRBJ2-7	TGTGCCAGCAGTCCATCCCGGGACATACTCTCCTACGAGCAGTACTTC	CASSPSRDILSYEQYF
many	15	TRBD1	TRBV5-1	TRBJ1-6	TGCGCCAGCAGCAGGACAGGGGGCTCGAATTCACCCCTCCACTTT	CASSRTGGSNSPLHF
.	13	.	TRBV20-1	TRBJ1-2	TGCAGTGCTAGAGGGCAGCGGGACTATGGCTACACCTTC	CSARGQRDYGYTF
few	14	.	TRBV19	TRBJ2-1	TGTGCCAGTAGTTCCCCGGGACACTACAATGAGCAGTTCTTC	CASSSPGHYNEQFF